These 14 T cell receptor beta chains were sequenced from one sample in a study of cytomegalovirus exposure and HLA in healthy donors. Both 60 Vbeta primers and 13 Jbeta primers went into the PCR. Clones were sequenced by immunoSEQ multiplex PCR, and TCRdb holds only the in-frame ones, with some missing. The sample has some 200,000 clones, 70% to 85% seen once; the top ten hold 0.58%. Sequencing was carried out using PBMCs. Receptors originate from a woman in her forties in good health and CMV-seronegative.

This chain links TRBV6-5 with TRBJ1-4, with a possible D match to TRBD1 (6 bases). Germline V lookup: CDR1 MNHEY, CDR2 SVGAGI. V shed 2 bases and J shed 7 bases, with 14 bases lying between them. The CDR3 has 15 amino acids. CDR3 coding DNA: TGTGCCAGCAGTTACCGCGGGGGGCGCTTTGAAAAACTGTTTTTT. Its translation is CASSYRGGRFEKLFF.

The chain recombines TRBV19 with TRBJ1-4; 8 bases fit TRBD1. V lost 4 bases and J lost 3; bases outside the gene matches: 4. CDR1 is LNHDA, CDR2 SQIVND, per germline (reference sequence). The CDR3 sequence is 15 residues long. The CDR3 sequence is CASSRQGASNEKLFF. DNA of the CDR3: TGTGCCAGTAGTAGGCAGGGGGCTTCTAATGAAAAACTGTTTTTT.

This clone was observed a few times. The genes are TRBV2 and TRBJ2-7; D is possibly TRBD1 (6 bases). V was cut by 1 base and J by 5 bases, with 18 bases left in between. This CDR3 contains 16 residues. CDR1 and CDR2 (germline): SNHLY, FYNNEI. Here the CDR3 reads CASSEDEEQGIHEQYF. The CDR3 coding sequence is TGTGCCAGCAGTGAAGACGAGGAACAGGGCATCCACGAGCAGTACTTC.

The gene calls are TRBV2 and TRBJ2-3; 8 bases are a match to TRBD1. The CDR3 loop spans 13 amino acids. The germline V gene has CDR1 SNHLY and CDR2 FYNNEI. J gave up 4 bases and V 9 bases, and 6 bases lay outside the gene matches. The chain's CDR3 is CASNGQGPDTQYF. CDR3 nucleotides: TGTGCCAGTAACGGACAGGGTCCAGATACGCAGTATTTT.

The chain joins TRBV5-4 to TRBJ2-2; no clear D. Germline V CDR1 and CDR2: SGHNT, YYREEE (reference sequence). The CDR3 is made up of 12 amino acids. Between the trimmed V and J ends, which lost 4 bases and 1 base, there was a span of 2 bases. CDR3 nucleotide sequence: TGTGCCAGCAGCCAGAACACCGGGGAGCTGTTTTTT. Residues: CASSQNTGELFF.

The CDR3 sequence is CASSLMSEAFF. As DNA, the CDR3 is TGTGCCAGCAGCTTAATGAGTGAAGCTTTCTTT. The V call is TRBV7-9, the J call TRBJ1-1; D gene uncertain. With 2 bases removed from V and 7 bases from J, the gap between germline ends came to 5 bases. The CDR3 has 11 amino acids. Germline CDR1 SEHNR, CDR2 FQNEAQ (reference sequence).

The V call is TRBV9, the J call TRBJ2-1, with D perhaps matching TRBD1 (5 bases). V was shortened by 0 bases and J by 5 bases, with 6 bases between the two germline ends. CDR1 is SGDLS and CDR2 is YYNGEE in the germline V gene. This CDR3 contains 13 residues. DNA for the CDR3: TGTGCCAGCAGCGTAGCAGGGCACAATGAGCAGTTCTTC. It is translated as CASSVAGHNEQFF.

The genes are TRBV9 and TRBJ2-1, with TRBD2 as a possible D gene (6 bases). V was clipped by 0 bases and J by 8 bases, with 9 bases between them. There are 13 residues in the CDR3. Per the germline V gene, CDR1 is SGDLS and CDR2 is YYNGEE. The CDR3 DNA is TGTGCCAGCAGCGTAGCCAGGAGGGATGAGCAGTTCTTC. It translates to CASSVARRDEQFF.

The chain recombines TRBV5-1 with TRBJ2-5; the D is unclear. V lost 4 bases to trimming and J lost 7 bases, with 8 bases between them. The germline gives CDR1 SGHRS, CDR2 YFSETQ. The CDR3 length is 11 residues. The CDR3 region has the DNA TGCGCCAGCAGCGAGGCAGTGACCCAGTACTTC. Its translation is CASSEAVTQYF.

The gene calls are TRBV5-6 and TRBJ2-1, with a tentative D call TRBD2 (5 bases). The CDR3 has 16 amino acids. The germline gives CDR1 SGHDT, CDR2 YYEEEE. V lost 2 bases and J 4 bases, leaving 16 bases between the germline ends. The CDR3: CASSFVTLAEYNEQFF. The CDR3 DNA reads TGTGCCAGCAGCTTTGTAACGCTAGCAGAATACAATGAGCAGTTCTTC.

The V call is TRBV2, the J call TRBJ2-1, with TRBD1 identical over 11 bases. The CDR3 contains 15 residues. V lost 5 bases and J lost 8; bases outside the gene matches: 8. Germline assignment: CDR1 SNHLY and CDR2 FYNNEI. CDR3 DNA sequence: TGTGCCAGCAGTCACGGACAGGGGGCTGAGTATGAGCAGTTCTTC. Its protein is CASSHGQGAEYEQFF.

The chain combines TRBV5-1 with TRBJ2-7; D perhaps matches TRBD2 (5 bases). V lost 4 bases and J 0 bases, leaving 14 bases between the germline ends. The CDR3 is 15 amino acids. Germline V gives CDR1 SGHRS, CDR2 YFSETQ. CDR3 sequence reads: CASSTLVGSSYEQYF. The CDR3 DNA reads as TGCGCCAGCAGCACCCTCGTGGGGAGCTCCTACGAGCAGTACTTC.

This clone was counted a few times. The J gene is TRBJ1-5, the V gene TRBV5-6; perhaps TRBD1 as D (5 bases). CDR1 is SGHDT and CDR2 is YYEEEE in the germline V gene. This CDR3 comprises 12 residues. The germline V and J ends were trimmed by 3 bases and 6 bases, with 7 bases remaining between them. The CDR3 is CASSSQGQPQHF. The CDR3 DNA reads as TGTGCCAGCAGCTCCCAGGGTCAGCCCCAGCATTTT.

The chain recombines TRBV14 with TRBJ2-7; 8 bases fit TRBD2. After removal of 4 bases from V and 4 bases from J, the junction contained 9 bases not matched to a gene. Germline values: CDR1 SGHDN, CDR2 FVKESK. This CDR3 region has 15 residues. The CDR3 reads CASSRNSGEPYEQYF. CDR3 nucleotide sequence: TGTGCCAGCAGCCGGAATAGCGGGGAACCTTACGAGCAGTACTTC.